This is a list of T cell receptor beta chains from one sample in a study of blood T cell repertoires in COVID-19. This table comes from immunoSEQ multiplex PCR, and its TCRdb copy is limited to in-frame clones, with some not included. Seen here are roughly 400,000 clones, about 89% observed once, and the top ten hold about 2.3%. The material sequenced was peripheral blood. The source is a woman aged 60-75 years with COVID-19, enrolled during active disease. CDR3s include the opening cysteine and the closing phenylalanine or tryptophan. Clone size is not always given. Where it is, it says once, few, many or a class for expanded clones.

clone_size	v_call	j_call	cdr3_aa
NA	TRBV15	TRBJ2-7	CATSRDPPGHYFYEQYF
NA	TRBV5-1	TRBJ2-7	CASSWGGRPYEQYF
NA	TRBV4-1	TRBJ2-3	CASSQATSGRTDTQYF
NA	TRBV6-2/TRBV6-3	TRBJ2-2	CASSRTPSANTGELFF
NA	TRBV15	TRBJ2-7	CATSTRTGPYEQYF
NA	TRBV5-1	TRBJ2-7	CASSVRGLTYEQYF
NA	TRBV28	TRBJ2-7	CASSLRPSGNYEQYF
few	TRBV5-1	TRBJ1-2	CASSLETQGINGYTF
NA	TRBV9	TRBJ2-7	CASSVVPTSGEQYF
once	TRBV7-9	TRBJ2-3	CASSLDPGTDTQYF
NA	TRBV2	TRBJ2-2	CASNGVNTGELFF
NA	TRBV28	TRBJ1-5	CASSLPQGQGNQPQHF
few	TRBV3-1/TRBV3-2	TRBJ2-3	CASKAGGRGDTQYF
NA	TRBV29-1	TRBJ2-5	CSLGTGETQYF
NA	TRBV1	TRBJ2-7	CTSSQEKRGEIYEQYF
NA	TRBV10-2	TRBJ1-6	CASRSPGSNNSPLHF
NA	TRBV25-1	TRBJ2-4	CASSALGGNIQYF
NA	TRBV9	TRBJ2-5	CASSVAGTSQETQYF
NA	TRBV7-2	TRBJ2-5	CASSPGRGETQYF
NA	TRBV27	TRBJ1-1	CASSLRQTNTEAFF
NA	TRBV7-9	TRBJ1-2	CASSGGQTSYGYTF
NA	TRBV21-1	TRBJ1-1	CASSKERNLEAFF
NA	TRBV29-1	TRBJ1-1	CSVGQGDTEAFF
NA	TRBV5-6	TRBJ2-3	CASSLSSGAVGRTDTQYF
NA	TRBV9	TRBJ2-2	CASSVVHTNTGELFF
NA	TRBV7-3	TRBJ1-4	CASSLYRTGGKGEKLFF
NA	TRBV4-1	TRBJ2-3	CASSQRAGDTDTQYF
once	TRBV5-1	TRBJ2-7	CASAVRDSYEQYF
NA	TRBV24-1	TRBJ1-1	CATSDGGPLNTEAFF
once	TRBV3-1/TRBV3-2	TRBJ2-7	CASSQGPAGPYEQYF
NA	TRBV6-4	TRBJ1-2	CASSDSGQGPRYGYTF
few	TRBV18	TRBJ2-7	CASSPPMAIDNEQYF
NA	TRBV3-1/TRBV3-2	TRBJ1-1	CASSQGRLPARAFF
NA	TRBV6-4	TRBJ2-1	CASSDEGGDEQFF
few	TRBV4-1	TRBJ2-1	CASSLAGGPTNEQFF
NA	TRBV3-1/TRBV3-2	TRBJ2-7	CASSQGRTGTIYEQYF
NA	TRBV10-3	TRBJ2-5	CAIRTGTSGGRGETQYF
NA	TRBV3-1/TRBV3-2	TRBJ2-7	CASSQENRASYEQYF